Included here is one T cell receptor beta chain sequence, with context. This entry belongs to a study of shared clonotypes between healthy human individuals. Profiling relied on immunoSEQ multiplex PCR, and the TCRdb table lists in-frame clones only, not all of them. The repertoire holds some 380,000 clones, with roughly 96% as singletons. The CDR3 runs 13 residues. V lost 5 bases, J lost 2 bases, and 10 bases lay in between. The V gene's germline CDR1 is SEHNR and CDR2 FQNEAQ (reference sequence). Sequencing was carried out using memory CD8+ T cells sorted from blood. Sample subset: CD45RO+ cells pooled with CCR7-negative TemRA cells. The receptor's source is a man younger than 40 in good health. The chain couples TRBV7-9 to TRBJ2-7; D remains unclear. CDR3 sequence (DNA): TGTGCCAGCAGCGCCTACTACCCCTACGAGCAGTACTTC. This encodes CASSAYYPYEQYF.